The 14 T cell receptor beta chains listed next were all sequenced from one sample in a study of T cells of healthy individuals. TCRdb fed the 5' RACE reads into MiXCR, producing one record per CDR3 protein. The data contain 40,000 to 65,000 distinct CDR3 sequences, under 15% of them seen just once; the ten biggest clones take up about 16%. The source of these receptors is a human donor in good health.

This clonotype turned up a few times. This chain links TRBV6-6 with TRBJ1-5, with 7 bases matching TRBD1. This CDR3 is built from 17 residues. CDR1 is MNHNY, CDR2 SVGAGI, per germline (reference sequence). The J segment lost 6 bases and the V segment lost 3 bases, leaving 14 bases of the junction unmatched. DNA for the CDR3: TGTGCCAGCAGTTATGGGTTTCGACAGGGTGAGGGTCAGCCCCAGCATTTT. It translates to CASSYGFRQGEGQPQHF.

V gene TRBV10-3 combines with J gene TRBJ2-1; D perhaps matches TRBD1 (5 bases). Trimming took 7 bases from V and 3 from J, leaving 10 bases between them. The germline CDR1 and CDR2 sequences are ENHRY and SYGVKD. The CDR3 has 13 amino acids. The CDR3 spells CAIKRQNYNEQFF. CDR3 nucleotides: TGTGCCATCAAGAGACAGAACTACAATGAGCAGTTCTTC.

V gene TRBV9 combines with J gene TRBJ1-2, with TRBD1 matching over 12 bases. CDR3 length: 15 residues. Germline values: CDR1 SGDLS, CDR2 YYNGEE. J was trimmed by 7 bases and V by 4 bases; bases with no gene match: 8. The CDR3 sequence is CASSSFGTGGRGYTF. DNA of the CDR3: TGTGCCAGCAGCTCCTTCGGGACAGGGGGCCGTGGCTACACCTTC.

The table lists this clonotype with many counts. The rearrangement joins TRBV6-1 to TRBJ2-3; possibly TRBD2 for D (6 bases). This CDR3 has 15 residues. Germline V gives CDR1 MNHNS, CDR2 SASEGT. Between the trimmed V and J ends, which lost 4 bases and 2 bases, there was a span of 13 bases. In nucleotides, the CDR3 is TGTGCCAGCAGTGGAGGAGGGCCGGACACAGATACGCAGTATTTT. It yields the protein CASSGGGPDTDTQYF.

There are many counts of this clonotype. The chain uses TRBV20-1 and TRBJ1-2; 7 bases line up with TRBD1. Germline V lookup: CDR1 DFQATT, CDR2 SNEGSKA (reference sequence). The CDR3 runs 14 residues. The trim removed 6 bases at V and 4 bases at J, leaving 11 bases unmatched. The CDR3 loop is CSAQRPGQFYGYTF. CDR3 sequence (DNA): TGCAGTGCCCAACGACCGGGACAGTTCTATGGCTACACCTTC.

The chain uses TRBV6-5 and TRBJ1-4, with 8 bases lining up with TRBD1. The CDR3 loop spans 14 amino acids. From germline, CDR1 is MNHEY and CDR2 SVGAGI. Trimming took 5 bases from V and 8 from J; bases not matched to a gene: 7. CDR3 in amino acids: CASSPEDREEKLFF. CDR3 sequence (DNA): TGTGCCAGCAGTCCAGAGGACAGGGAAGAAAAACTGTTTTTT.

The gene calls are TRBV19 and TRBJ1-2; possible D gene TRBD1, 6 bases. CDR1 is LNHDA, CDR2 SQIVND, per germline (reference sequence). The CDR3 consists of 12 residues. Trimming removed 8 bases at V and 1 base at J, with 8 bases between. The CDR3 coding sequence is TGTGCCAGTCGGACAGATAACTATGGCTACACCTTC. Its protein product is CASRTDNYGYTF.

CDR3 sequence (DNA): TGCGCCAGCAGCTTGGCCGTTGGACAGGGGGGGTGGAATGAGCAGTTCTTC. It specifies CASSLAVGQGGWNEQFF. The chain employs TRBV5-1 and TRBJ2-1; 10 bases fit TRBD1. Germline trimming cut 0 bases from V and 7 bases from J; bases unmatched to any gene: 10. CDR1 is SGHRS, CDR2 YFSETQ, per germline. CDR3 size: 17 residues.

This clonotype was observed at least ten times. V gene TRBV29-1 combines with J gene TRBJ2-2; D possibly corresponds to TRBD2 (7 bases). The ends were cut back, 4 bases at V and 0 bases at J, with 18 bases in the middle. Germline-derived CDR1 and CDR2 are SQVTM and ANQGSEA. The CDR3 is made up of 17 amino acids. CDR3 nucleotides: TGCAGCGTTGTTGATGGGGGGGCGAACGCGAACACCGGGGAGCTGTTTTTT. It is translated as CSVVDGGANANTGELFF.

J is TRBJ2-3 and V is TRBV11-2; D is uncertain. CDR1 SGHAT and CDR2 FQNNGV come from the germline V gene. V lost 0 bases, J lost 6 bases, and 7 bases lay in between. CDR3 length equals 13 residues. CDR3 DNA: TGTGCCAGCAGCTTAGATATCCGGGATACGCAGTATTTT. Translating gives CASSLDIRDTQYF.

This clonotype was found a few times. The chain links TRBV19 to TRBJ2-1; D not certain. CDR3 length: 14 amino acids. Germline assignment: CDR1 LNHDA and CDR2 SQIVND (reference sequence). Trimming took off 7 bases at V and 2 bases at J, with 12 bases between the two ends. The CDR3, as DNA: TGTGCCAGTATGGAGTCCCCCGCCTACAATGAGCAGTTCTTC. As protein: CASMESPAYNEQFF.

In this sample, this clonotype turned up many times. The chain joins TRBV4-1 to TRBJ2-7; unclear D gene. This CDR3 is built from 17 residues. Trimming took 0 bases from V and 1 from J, leaving 16 bases between them. Germline V gene sequence: CDR1 MGHRA, CDR2 YSYEKL. The CDR3 loop is CASSQDPLPVRSYEQYF. The CDR3 nucleotides are TGCGCCAGCAGCCAAGATCCCCTACCTGTGAGGTCCTACGAGCAGTACTTC.

This clonotype was counted between two and nine times. This chain connects TRBV7-2 to TRBJ1-4; 7 bases map to TRBD1. The germline gives CDR1 SGHTA, CDR2 FQGNSA. This CDR3 has 15 residues. The J segment lost 7 bases and the V segment lost 4 bases, leaving 9 bases of the junction unmatched. CDR3 DNA sequence: TGTGCCAGCAGCTCAGGGGGTGGGCTAGGTGAAAAACTGTTTTTT. It codes for CASSSGGGLGEKLFF.

Many counts were recorded for this clonotype. The J gene is TRBJ1-2, the V gene TRBV14; 9 nucleotides align to TRBD1. Germline loops: CDR1 SGHDN, CDR2 FVKESK. After removal of 4 bases from V and 4 bases from J, the junction contained 22 bases not matched to a gene. The CDR3 sequence is 20 residues long. The CDR3 is CASSLSSFRTGVIRRYGYTF. CDR3 DNA sequence: TGTGCCAGCAGCCTCAGCAGTTTTCGGACAGGGGTAATTCGTCGCTATGGCTACACCTTC.